One and the same sample provided the 32 T cell receptor beta chains below, sequenced in a study of blood T cell repertoires in COVID-19. Using immunoSEQ multiplex PCR, the repertoire was profiled, and TCRdb retains in-frame clones only, with some absent. Of around 170,000 clones listed, about nine tenths are singletons. The specimen was peripheral blood. All receptors come from a man aged 18-30 years who had recovered from COVID-19.

This clone has just one count. The rearrangement joins TRBV12-3 or TRBV12-4 to TRBJ2-7; possible D gene TRBD2, 7 bases. V lost 6 bases, J lost 4 bases, and 13 bases lay in between. The CDR3 length is 13 residues. The CDR3 sequence: CASRWRGGYEQYF. DNA of the CDR3: TGTGCCAGCAGGTGGAGGGGGGGGTACGAGCAGTACTTC.

This rearrangement joins TRBV20-1 to TRBJ1-4; D remains ambiguous. This CDR3 is 11 amino acids long. Per the germline V gene, CDR1 is DFQATT and CDR2 is SNEGSKA (reference sequence). The V gene lost 3 bases and the J gene lost 5 bases, with 4 bases spanning the gap. For the CDR3, the DNA is TGCAGTGCTAGTCAAAATGAAAAACTGTTTTTT. Its protein product is CSASQNEKLFF.

The chain uses TRBV7-2 and TRBJ2-2; 9 positions agree with TRBD1. Trimming at V came to 6 bases and at J to 3 bases, leaving 2 bases not matched to a gene. The length of the CDR3 is 14 residues. Germline V CDR1 and CDR2: SGHTA, FQGNSA. The DNA for the CDR3 is TGTGCCAGCAGGACAGGGGGTTACACCGGGGAGCTGTTTTTT. It is translated as CASRTGGYTGELFF.

The CDR3 is CASSFEGSYEQYF. CDR3 bases: TGCGCCAGCAGCTTCGAGGGCTCCTACGAGCAGTACTTC. The rearrangement links TRBV5-1 to TRBJ2-7; D is perhaps TRBD2 (5 bases). Trimming took off 2 bases at V and 0 bases at J, with 6 bases between the two ends. CDR3 length: 13 amino acids. CDR1 is SGHRS and CDR2 is YFSETQ in the germline V gene.

The V gene is TRBV6-2 or TRBV6-3, the J gene TRBJ2-4; D might be TRBD2 (5 bases). V lost 6 bases, J lost 3 bases, and 15 bases lay in between. CDR1 and CDR2 (germline): MNHEY, SVGEGT. The CDR3 has 15 residues. CDR3 coding DNA: TGTGCCAGCAGCCGACCCCTCGGGGTCAAAAACATTCAGTACTTC. Amino acid sequence: CASSRPLGVKNIQYF.

This clone was observed a single time. V gene TRBV4-1 combines with J gene TRBJ2-1; the match to TRBD2 covers 10 bases. This CDR3 region has 14 residues. The ends lost 0 bases at V and 7 bases at J; junction bases unmatched: 0. The germline gives CDR1 MGHRA, CDR2 YSYEKL. The CDR3: CASSQETSGNEQFF. The CDR3 coding sequence is TGCGCCAGCAGCCAAGAGACTAGCGGGAATGAGCAGTTCTTC.

The gene calls are TRBV19 and TRBJ2-4, with D tentatively TRBD2 (5 bases). The V end was cut by 8 bases, the J end by 3 bases, with 17 bases between. The germline V gene has CDR1 LNHDA and CDR2 SQIVND (reference sequence). The CDR3 runs to 15 residues. In nucleotides, the CDR3 is TGTGCCAGTCGCTCGGCGGCCGGGGTCAAAAACATTCAGTACTTC. Protein product: CASRSAAGVKNIQYF.

This chain uses TRBV10-3 with TRBJ2-3, with D unclear. V was shortened by 10 bases and J by 0 bases, with 14 bases between the two germline ends. Per germline, CDR1 ENHRY and CDR2 SYGVKD. The CDR3 contains 14 residues. The CDR3 nucleotides are TGTGCCACCCCGAGACTGGATAGCACAGATACGCAGTATTTT. Translated, it gives CATPRLDSTDTQYF.

V usage is TRBV27 and J usage is TRBJ2-3, with 8 bases lining up with TRBD1. The CDR3 length is 15 residues. The V gene end was trimmed by 9 bases and the J gene end by 1 base; junction bases not matched to a gene: 9. Germline CDR1 and CDR2: MNHEY and SMNVEV (reference sequence). CDR3 residues: CASTGRGLGTDTQYF. The CDR3 nucleotides are TGTGCCAGTACGGGCAGGGGGCTTGGCACAGATACGCAGTATTTT.

This clone has just a few counts. This chain connects TRBV24-1 to TRBJ1-6, with 9 nucleotides matching TRBD1. The germline V gene encodes CDR1 KGHDR and CDR2 SFDVKD. CDR3 size: 14 residues. V lost 9 bases to trimming and J lost 7 bases; unmatched junction nucleotides: 6. The CDR3: CATRVGQGNSPLHF. For the CDR3, the DNA is TGTGCCACCCGAGTAGGACAGGGGAATTCACCCCTCCACTTT.

V gene TRBV5-1 combines with J gene TRBJ2-2; 11 bases agree with TRBD2. The CDR3 is made up of 14 amino acids. In germline, CDR1 is SGHRS, CDR2 YFSETQ. Trimming at V came to 4 bases and at J to 4 bases, leaving 0 bases not matched to a gene. CDR3 residues: CASSGTSGTGELFF. The CDR3 DNA sequence: TGCGCCAGCAGCGGGACTAGCGGCACCGGGGAGCTGTTTTTT.

This chain connects TRBV5-5 to TRBJ1-4; 7 bases are shared with TRBD1. J gave up 5 bases and V 0 bases, and 10 bases lay outside the gene matches. Germline-derived CDR1 and CDR2 are SGHKS and YYEKEE (reference sequence). This CDR3 contains 17 residues. The CDR3 region is CASSLEFLGGGNEKLFF. CDR3 coding DNA: TGTGCCAGCAGCTTGGAATTTCTAGGAGGGGGCAATGAAAAACTGTTTTTT.

J is TRBJ2-7 and V is TRBV27; perhaps TRBD2 as D (7 bases). Germline V lookup: CDR1 MNHEY, CDR2 SMNVEV (reference sequence). This CDR3 contains 13 residues. The V end was cut by 3 bases, the J end by 6 bases, with 12 bases between. CDR3 protein: CASSLWGGGEQYF. CDR3 in DNA: TGTGCCAGCAGTTTGTGGGGGGGCGGCGAGCAGTACTTC.

The chain couples TRBV9 to TRBJ1-6; D unresolved. Germline CDR1 SGDLS, CDR2 YYNGEE. The CDR3 has 15 residues. V was pared by 3 bases and J by 5 bases, with 12 bases between. The CDR3 sequence: CASSGSRVDNSPLHF. CDR3 coding DNA: TGTGCCAGCAGCGGGAGCCGGGTCGATAATTCACCCCTCCACTTT.

The chain links TRBV4-3 to TRBJ2-3; D is perhaps TRBD1 (5 bases). CDR1 and CDR2 from the germline V gene are LGHNA and YSLEER. The V end lost 3 bases, the J end lost 2 bases, and 9 bases lay between the germline ends. The CDR3 totals 14 residues. CDR3 in amino acids: CASSQSGATDTQYF. Here the CDR3 DNA reads TGCGCCAGCAGCCAGAGTGGGGCCACAGATACGCAGTATTTT.

The chain joins TRBV4-2 to TRBJ2-1; 8 bases map to TRBD2. Germline assignment: CDR1 LGHNA and CDR2 YNFKEQ. V lost 5 bases and J lost 7; bases outside the gene matches: 19. CDR3 length: 18 amino acids. In nucleotides, the CDR3 is TGTGCCAGCAGCTATGGCGCCCAGGGGCTAGCGGGCGGGAATGAGCAGTTCTTC. It specifies CASSYGAQGLAGGNEQFF.

This sequence joins TRBV5-1 and TRBJ1-1; D remains unclear. The CDR3 length is 16 residues. CDR1 and CDR2 from the germline V gene are SGHRS and YFSETQ. The germline V and J ends were trimmed by 3 bases and 0 bases, with 15 bases remaining between them. CDR3 residues: CASSSLGRGMNTEAFF. CDR3 coding DNA: TGCGCCAGCAGCTCCCTAGGGAGAGGAATGAACACTGAAGCTTTCTTT. Supplemented by reference TRBV5-1 and TRBJ1-1, the full variable domain reads KAGVTQTPRYLIKTRGQQVTLSCSPISGHRSVSWYQQTPGQGLQFLFEYFSETQRNKGNFPGRFSGRQFSNSRSEMNVSTLELGDSALYLCASSSLGRGMNTEAFFGQGTRLTVV.

This clone was seen only a few times. The chain employs TRBV5-6 and TRBJ2-7; possible D gene TRBD2, 5 bases. In germline, CDR1 is SGHDT, CDR2 YYEEEE. CDR3 length equals 11 residues. The V and J ends lost 10 bases and 3 bases respectively, with 11 bases between them. The CDR3 is CASEGLYEQYF. As DNA, the CDR3 is TGTGCCTCCGAGGGCCTCTACGAGCAGTACTTC.

The J gene is TRBJ2-7, the V gene TRBV19; the D is unclear. Trimming cost V 4 bases and J 3 bases, with 19 bases left between them. Germline CDR1 reads LNHDA; CDR2 reads SQIVND (reference sequence). The CDR3 is 16 residues long. Here the CDR3 reads CASSTVAAGGNYEQYF. The CDR3 DNA sequence: TGTGCCAGTAGTACAGTGGCGGCTGGCGGCAACTACGAGCAGTACTTC.

The V call is TRBV18, the J call TRBJ2-2; the match to TRBD1 covers 7 bases. J gave up 5 bases and V 1 base, and 1 base lay outside the gene matches. The germline V gene encodes CDR1 KGHSH and CDR2 LQKENI. The length of the CDR3 is 14 residues. The CDR3 here is CASSPQGATGELFF. CDR3 DNA sequence: TGTGCCAGCTCACCACAGGGGGCTACCGGGGAGCTGTTTTTT.

CDR3 residues: CASSGPGLAGVQYF. CDR3 bases: TGTGCCAGCAGCGGACCGGGACTAGCGGGAGTACAGTACTTC. The chain has TRBV3-1 (or the pseudogene TRBV3-2) and TRBJ2-7; 14 bases are shared with TRBD2. CDR1 is LGHDT, CDR2 YNNKEL, per germline (reference sequence). The J segment lost 10 bases and the V segment lost 5 bases, leaving 7 bases of the junction unmatched. The CDR3 is made up of 14 amino acids.

The V call is TRBV4-3, the J call TRBJ1-2; 8 bases fit TRBD1. The germline CDR1 and CDR2 sequences are LGHNA and YSLEER. V shed 0 bases, J shed 7 bases, and the junction held 7 bases outside the gene matches. This CDR3 has 15 amino acids. DNA for the CDR3: TGCGCCAGCAGCCAAGAGGGGCAGGGGGCGTCTGGCTACACCTTC. Translated, it gives CASSQEGQGASGYTF.

The chain combines TRBV6-2 or TRBV6-3 with TRBJ1-5; D call uncertain. Germline V lookup: CDR1 MNHEY, CDR2 SVGEGT. This CDR3 has 14 residues. V shed 5 bases and J shed 3 bases, with 11 bases lying between them. In nucleotides, the CDR3 is TGTGCCAGCAGTCGTGGCGGGTACAATCAGCCCCAGCATTTT. Translating gives CASSRGGYNQPQHF.

The V call is TRBV2, the J call TRBJ2-2; no clear D. CDR1 is SNHLY and CDR2 is FYNNEI in the germline V gene. The CDR3 totals 13 residues. The V and J ends lost 5 bases and 9 bases respectively, with 13 bases between them. This CDR3 is CASSFVFGRELFF. CDR3 sequence (DNA): TGTGCCAGCAGTTTCGTTTTTGGCAGGGAGCTGTTTTTT. The full variable domain, its missing parts supplied by reference TRBV2 and TRBJ2-2, is EPEVTQTPSHQVTQMGQEVILRCVPISNHLYFYWYRQILGQKVEFLVSFYNNEISEKSEIFDDQFSVERPDGSNFTLKIRSTKLEDSAMYFCASSFVFGRELFFGEGSRLTVL.

This chain links TRBV19 with TRBJ2-7; D may be TRBD1 (5 bases). This CDR3 has 13 amino acids. Looked up from germline, CDR1 is LNHDA and CDR2 is SQIVND (reference sequence). Between the trimmed V and J ends, which lost 1 base and 5 bases, there was a span of 9 bases. CDR3 sequence (DNA): TGTGCCAGTAGTATAGGGGCAGGGAACGAGCAGTACTTC. Residues: CASSIGAGNEQYF.

The chain joins TRBV29-1 to TRBJ2-7, with TRBD1 matching 7 bases. Germline CDR1 is SQVTM and CDR2 is ANQGSEA. V shed 0 bases, J shed 0 bases, and the junction held 5 bases outside the gene matches. The length of the CDR3 is 15 residues. CDR3 sequence (DNA): TGCAGCGTTGAAGACTCCAGGGACAGCTCCTACGAGCAGTACTTC. Protein sequence: CSVEDSRDSSYEQYF.

The CDR3 sequence is CASSLAQIATDTQYF. The CDR3 region has the DNA TGTGCCAGCAGCTTAGCGCAGATAGCGACAGATACGCAGTATTTT. The V gene is TRBV7-6, the J gene TRBJ2-3, with D tentatively TRBD2 (5 bases). Trimming shortened V by 0 bases and J by 3 bases, and 10 bases separated the two germline ends. The CDR3 totals 15 residues. Germline V CDR1 and CDR2: SGHVS, FNYEAQ.

V usage is TRBV3-1 (or the pseudogene TRBV3-2) and J usage is TRBJ2-7; D is unclear. Germline lookup yields CDR1 LGHDT and CDR2 YNNKEL (reference sequence). V gave up 1 base and J gave up 4 bases, with 14 bases separating them. The CDR3 spans 15 residues. The CDR3 region has the DNA TGTGCCAGCAGCCAAGGTGCCAGTGAAACATACGAGCAGTACTTC. Its translation is CASSQGASETYEQYF.

The rearrangement links TRBV28 to TRBJ1-1, with 8 nucleotides matching TRBD1. The CDR3 totals 15 residues. The V gene end was trimmed by 6 bases and the J gene end by 0 bases; junction bases not matched to a gene: 6. Germline V gene sequence: CDR1 MDHEN, CDR2 SYDVKM. The chain's CDR3 is CASRGQALLNTEAFF. Written as DNA, the CDR3 is TGTGCCAGCAGGGGACAGGCGCTATTGAACACTGAAGCTTTCTTT.

This chain joins TRBV28 and TRBJ1-6; weak D call: TRBD1 (5 bases). CDR3 size: 13 residues. Trimming cost V 4 bases and J 9 bases, with 10 bases left between them. From germline, CDR1 is MDHEN and CDR2 SYDVKM. The CDR3 region has the DNA TGTGCCAGCAGTTATAACCAGGGTTCACCCCTCCACTTT. This sequence encodes CASSYNQGSPLHF.

About this clone: The DNA is left out, because the CDR3 cannot be placed on it with certainty; the CDR3 is given as TCRdb lists it. This chain uses TRBV27 with TRBJ2-1; TRBD2, the table's D call, lacks a check against the DNA. A total of 14 residues make up the CDR3, ends included. Per the germline V gene, CDR1 is MNHEY and CDR2 is SMNVEV (reference sequence). The CDR3 is CASSSSTLYNEQFF.

This sequence joins TRBV28 and TRBJ2-2; perhaps TRBD2 as D (6 bases). CDR1 and CDR2 (germline): MDHEN, SYDVKM. CDR3 length: 14 amino acids. Trimming stripped 6 bases from V and 9 bases from J, with 17 bases between. The CDR3 here is CASSPGDSTRELFF. DNA of the CDR3: TGTGCCAGCAGCCCCGGGGACTCCACGCGGGAGCTGTTTTTT.